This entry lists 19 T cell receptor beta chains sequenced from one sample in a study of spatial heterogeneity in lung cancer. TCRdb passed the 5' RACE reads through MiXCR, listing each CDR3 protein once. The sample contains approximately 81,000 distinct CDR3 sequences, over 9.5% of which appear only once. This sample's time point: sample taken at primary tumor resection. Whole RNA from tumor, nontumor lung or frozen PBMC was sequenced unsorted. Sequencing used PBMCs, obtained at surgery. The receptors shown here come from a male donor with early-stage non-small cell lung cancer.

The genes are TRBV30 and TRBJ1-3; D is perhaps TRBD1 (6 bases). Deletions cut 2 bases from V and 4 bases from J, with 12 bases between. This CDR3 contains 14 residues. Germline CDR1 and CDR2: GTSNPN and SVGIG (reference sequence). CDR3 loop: CAWSTGGDGNTIYF. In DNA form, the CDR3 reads TGTGCCTGGAGTACCGGGGGCGACGGAAACACCATATATTTT.

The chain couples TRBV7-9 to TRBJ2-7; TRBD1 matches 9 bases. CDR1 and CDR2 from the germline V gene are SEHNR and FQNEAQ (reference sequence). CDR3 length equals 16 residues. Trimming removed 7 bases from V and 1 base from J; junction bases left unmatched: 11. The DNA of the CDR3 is TGTGCCAGCAACGAGTTACAGGGGGCTCCTTCCTACGAGCAGTACTTC. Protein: CASNELQGAPSYEQYF.

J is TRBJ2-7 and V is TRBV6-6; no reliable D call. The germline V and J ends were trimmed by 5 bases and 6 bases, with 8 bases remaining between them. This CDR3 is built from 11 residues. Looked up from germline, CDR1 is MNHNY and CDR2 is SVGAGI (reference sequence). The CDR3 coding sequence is TGTGCCAGCAGTGCCGGACCCGAGCAGTACTTC. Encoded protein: CASSAGPEQYF.

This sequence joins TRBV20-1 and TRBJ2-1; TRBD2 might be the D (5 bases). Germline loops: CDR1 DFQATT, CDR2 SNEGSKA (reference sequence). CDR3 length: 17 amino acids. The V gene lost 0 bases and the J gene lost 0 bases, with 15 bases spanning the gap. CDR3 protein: CSARDAGGGSSYNEQFF. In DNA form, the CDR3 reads TGCAGTGCTAGAGATGCCGGTGGAGGAAGCTCCTACAATGAGCAGTTCTTC.

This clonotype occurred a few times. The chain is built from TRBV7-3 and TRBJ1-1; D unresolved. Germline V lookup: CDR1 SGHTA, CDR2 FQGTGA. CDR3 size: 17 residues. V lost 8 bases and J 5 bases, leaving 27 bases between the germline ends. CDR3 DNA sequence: TGTGCCAGCGACGGTGTTTCGCAGAAGGATGTAAGAACTGAAGCTTTCTTT. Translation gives CASDGVSQKDVRTEAFF.

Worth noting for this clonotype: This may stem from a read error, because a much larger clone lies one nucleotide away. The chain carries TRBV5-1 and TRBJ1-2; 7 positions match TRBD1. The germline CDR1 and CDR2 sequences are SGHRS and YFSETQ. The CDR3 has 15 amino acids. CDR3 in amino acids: CPSSGYRGADYGYTF. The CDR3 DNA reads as TGCCCCAGCAGCGGTTACAGGGGAGCTGACTATGGCTACACCTTC.

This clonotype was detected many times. The CDR3 nucleotides are TGTGCCTGGAAATGGGGCAGGGGGCTGGTAGCCGTCTATGGCTACACCTTC. It specifies CAWKWGRGLVAVYGYTF. The chain recombines TRBV30 with TRBJ1-2, with 8 nucleotides matching TRBD1. The trim removed 4 bases at V and 4 bases at J, leaving 17 bases unmatched. Germline loops: CDR1 GTSNPN, CDR2 SVGIG (reference sequence). CDR3 length: 17 residues.

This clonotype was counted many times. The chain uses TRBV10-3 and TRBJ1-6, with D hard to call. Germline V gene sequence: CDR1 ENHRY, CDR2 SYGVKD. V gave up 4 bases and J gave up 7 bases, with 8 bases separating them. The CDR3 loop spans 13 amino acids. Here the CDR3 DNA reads TGTGCCATCAGTGGGCAGGAGAATTCACCCCTCCACTTT. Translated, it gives CAISGQENSPLHF.

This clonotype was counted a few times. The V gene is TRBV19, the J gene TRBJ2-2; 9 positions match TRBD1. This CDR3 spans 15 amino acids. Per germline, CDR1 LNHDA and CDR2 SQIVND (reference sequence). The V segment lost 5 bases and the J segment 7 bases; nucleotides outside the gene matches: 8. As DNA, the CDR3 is TGTGCCAGTAGTCCCAGGACAGGGGAGATCGGGGAGCTGTTTTTT. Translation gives CASSPRTGEIGELFF.

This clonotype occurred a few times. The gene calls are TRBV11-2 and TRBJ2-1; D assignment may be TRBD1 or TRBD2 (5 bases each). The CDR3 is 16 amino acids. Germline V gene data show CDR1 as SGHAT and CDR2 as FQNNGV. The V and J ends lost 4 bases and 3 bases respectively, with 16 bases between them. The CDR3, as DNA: TGTGCCAGCAGCTCGACTTGGGACGTAAGCTACAATGAGCAGTTCTTC. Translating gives CASSSTWDVSYNEQFF.

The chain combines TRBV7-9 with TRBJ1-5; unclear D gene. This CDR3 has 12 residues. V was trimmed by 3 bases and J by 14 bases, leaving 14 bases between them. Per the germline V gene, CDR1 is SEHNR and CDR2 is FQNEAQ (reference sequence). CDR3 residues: CASSLGKGHKHF. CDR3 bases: TGTGCCAGCAGCTTGGGAAAGGGTCACAAGCATTTT. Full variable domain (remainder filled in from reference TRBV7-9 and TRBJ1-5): DTGVSQNPRHKITKRGQNVTFRCDPISEHNRLYWYRQTLGQGPEFLTYFQNEAQLEKSRLLSDRFSAERPKGSFSTLEIQRTEQGDSAMYLCASSLGKGHKHFGDGTRLSIL.

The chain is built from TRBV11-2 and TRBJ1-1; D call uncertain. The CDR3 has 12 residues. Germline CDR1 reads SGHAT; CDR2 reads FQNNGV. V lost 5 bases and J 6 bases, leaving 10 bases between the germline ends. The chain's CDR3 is CASSLLRSEAFF. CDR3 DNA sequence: TGTGCCAGCAGCCTACTCCGGTCTGAAGCTTTCTTT.

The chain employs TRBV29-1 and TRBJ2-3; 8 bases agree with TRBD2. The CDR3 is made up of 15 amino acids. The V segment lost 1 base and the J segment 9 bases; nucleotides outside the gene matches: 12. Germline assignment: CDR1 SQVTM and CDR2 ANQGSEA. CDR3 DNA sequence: TGCAGCGTTGAAGGAGGGCTAGCGGGTACTTTAACGCAGTATTTT. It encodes CSVEGGLAGTLTQYF.

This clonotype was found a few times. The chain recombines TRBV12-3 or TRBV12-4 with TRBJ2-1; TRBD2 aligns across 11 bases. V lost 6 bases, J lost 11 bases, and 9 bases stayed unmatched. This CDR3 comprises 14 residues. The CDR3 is CASSPLAGGPQQFF. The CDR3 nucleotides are TGTGCCAGCAGCCCCTTAGCGGGAGGGCCCCAGCAGTTCTTC.

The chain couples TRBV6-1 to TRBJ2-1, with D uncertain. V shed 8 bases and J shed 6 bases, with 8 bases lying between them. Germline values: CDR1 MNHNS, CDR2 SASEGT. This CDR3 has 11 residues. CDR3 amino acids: CASLEVNEQFF. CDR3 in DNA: TGTGCCAGCCTGGAAGTCAATGAGCAGTTCTTC.

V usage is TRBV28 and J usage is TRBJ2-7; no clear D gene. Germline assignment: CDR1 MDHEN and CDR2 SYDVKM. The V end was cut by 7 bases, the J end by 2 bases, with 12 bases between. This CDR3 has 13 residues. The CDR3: CASTRKVPYEQYF. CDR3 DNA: TGTGCCAGCACTCGAAAGGTACCCTACGAGCAGTACTTC. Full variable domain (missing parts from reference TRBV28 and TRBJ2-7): DVKVTQSSRYLVKRTGEKVFLECVQDMDHENMFWYRQDPGLGLRLIYFSYDVKMKEKGDIPEGYSVSREKKERFSLILESASTNQTSMYLCASTRKVPYEQYFGPGTRLTVT.

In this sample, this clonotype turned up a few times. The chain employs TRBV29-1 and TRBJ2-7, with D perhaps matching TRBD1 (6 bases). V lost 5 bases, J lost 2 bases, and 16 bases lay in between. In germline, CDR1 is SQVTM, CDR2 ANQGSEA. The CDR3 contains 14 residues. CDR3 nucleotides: TGCAGCGTTTTGCAGGGACACCGAACCTACGAGCAGTACTTC. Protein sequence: CSVLQGHRTYEQYF.

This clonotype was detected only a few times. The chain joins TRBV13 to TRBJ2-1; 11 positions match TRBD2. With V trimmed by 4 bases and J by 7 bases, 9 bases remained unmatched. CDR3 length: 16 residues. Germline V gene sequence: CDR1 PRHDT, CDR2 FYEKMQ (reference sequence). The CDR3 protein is CASSSVAGGQWNEQFF. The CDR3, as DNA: TGTGCCAGCAGCTCAGTAGCGGGGGGGCAGTGGAATGAGCAGTTCTTC.

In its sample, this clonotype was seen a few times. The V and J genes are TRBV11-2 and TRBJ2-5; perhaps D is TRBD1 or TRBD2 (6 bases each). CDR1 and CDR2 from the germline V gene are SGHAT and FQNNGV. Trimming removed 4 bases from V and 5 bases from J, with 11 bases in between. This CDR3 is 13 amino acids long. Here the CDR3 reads CASSSGEVETQYF. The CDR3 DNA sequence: TGTGCCAGCAGCTCAGGGGAGGTGGAGACCCAGTACTTC.